This T cell receptor beta chain was observed in a study of T cell responses to AZD1222 COVID-19 vaccine. As regards this clone: Its antigen is unknown.

Overall study results and limits: Unmutated variant regions are reportedly targeted by nearly half of spike-specific TCRs. Regions 160-218 and 743-854 dominated among vaccine-associated CD4 TCRs spanning spike.

Some clones are missing from TCRdb's copy, which holds only in-frame ones; the method was immunoSEQ multiplex PCR. The sample lists 95,000 to 150,000 clones; 85% to 95% were seen once. Germline CDR1 and CDR2: LNHDA and SQIVND (reference sequence). CDR3 length equals 16 residues. Trimming removed 6 bases from V and 8 bases from J, with 24 bases in between. Some second doses came at about 4 weeks and others at about 12 weeks; these were pooled. The sequence was collected from an adult who received the AZD1222 COVID-19 vaccine. The rearrangement uses TRBV19 and TRBJ2-3, with a tentative D call TRBD2 (5 bases). The input for sequencing was peripheral blood, taken 28 days after the second AZD1222 dose. CDR3 DNA sequence: TGTGCCAGTAGCCCGCGGGCAGGCCTCGGTCTCGGTACGCAGTATTTT. Translated, it gives CASSPRAGLGLGTQYF.